This entry concerns a single T cell receptor (beta chain). Generated by immunoSEQ multiplex PCR, the TCRdb table keeps only in-frame clones and is missing some. This table holds about 100,000 clones, 90% to 96% found once. These data belong to a study of technical replicates of blood from a handful of donors. The junction had 6 bases not matched to a gene; V was cut back by 5 bases and J by 7 bases. The CDR3 runs to 13 residues. Germline CDR1 MNHEY, CDR2 SVGAGI. The chain is built from TRBV6-5 and TRBJ1-1; 8 bases are shared with TRBD1. The sequencing sample was made of T cells isolated from PBMCs. The sequence was obtained from a human donor in good health. This chain's CDR3 is CASSPGTGDEAFF. The DNA of the CDR3 is TGTGCCAGCAGTCCAGGGACAGGCGATGAAGCTTTCTTT.